This TCR beta chain stems from a study of blood T cell repertoires in COVID-19. Study overall: The origin of the acute and convalescent COVID-19 samples was the United States, Italy and Spain. PBMCs, B-cell-depleted T cells, or T cells were the source of the cDNA or gDNA that made up the material.

In the source study's methods: Nucleated cell counts were estimated from reference gene primer amplification. Sequenced by immunoSEQ multiplex PCR; TCRdb stores in-frame clones only, minus some. V, J and clone size are those of that table, while D and trimming were read from the DNA. Of about 85,000 clones in the sample, approximately 78% were seen once. Sequenced: peripheral blood. This sequence was found in an elderly woman with acute or convalescent COVID-19.

This CDR3 reads CASSLAAGPGDTEAFF. The CDR3 DNA reads as TGTGCCAGCAGCCTCGCGGCAGGGCCGGGGGACACTGAAGCTTTCTTT. The chain joins TRBV7-6 to TRBJ1-1, with TRBD1 as a possible D gene (5 bases). The CDR3 consists of 16 residues. Germline CDR1 SGHVS, CDR2 FNYEAQ. The V end was cut by 5 bases, the J end by 3 bases, with 19 bases between.